This T cell receptor beta chain was captured by sequencing in a study of blood T cell repertoires in COVID-19. Repertoires were generated with immunoSEQ multiplex PCR, while TCRdb's copy carries only in-frame clones and drops some. Counted here are some 120,000 clones, around 80% occurring once; the ten biggest clones make up about 5.5%. The CDR3 runs 15 residues. The V end lost 4 bases, the J end lost 2 bases, and 15 bases lay between the germline ends. The germline V gene encodes CDR1 SGHAT and CDR2 FQNNGV. The chain joins TRBV11-2 to TRBJ2-7, with D possibly matching TRBD1 (6 bases). The source is a man at least 80 years old with active or convalescent COVID-19. The sequenced sample was peripheral blood. In DNA form, the CDR3 reads TGTGCCAGCAGCTCCATCTCTTGGGGGCCCTACGAGCAGTACTTC. Translation gives CASSSISWGPYEQYF.